The 25 T cell receptor beta chains listed next were all sequenced from one sample in a study of shared clonotypes between healthy human individuals. Generated by immunoSEQ multiplex PCR, the TCRdb table keeps only in-frame clones and is missing some. The sample holds about 1.5 million clones, roughly 96% seen once. The sample comprised naive CD4+ T cells sorted from blood. Subset meaning: CD45RA+ positively selected. The receptors come from a young man in good health.

The J gene is TRBJ1-2, the V gene TRBV5-4; 7 bases are shared with TRBD1. There are 16 residues in the CDR3. Germline loops: CDR1 SGHNT, CDR2 YYREEE (reference sequence). V lost 0 bases and J lost 6; bases outside the gene matches: 11. CDR3 nucleotide sequence: TGTGCCAGCAGCTTGGGTGGGGACAGCTTTCGGGATGGCTACACCTTC. Its protein is CASSLGGDSFRDGYTF.

The chain recombines TRBV29-1 with TRBJ2-5; D is perhaps TRBD1 (5 bases). Trimming shortened V by 1 base and J by 5 bases, and 11 bases separated the two germline ends. The CDR3 runs to 13 residues. Germline lookup yields CDR1 SQVTM and CDR2 ANQGSEA. The chain's CDR3 is CSVEGQLGETQYF. CDR3 DNA: TGCAGCGTTGAAGGACAGCTGGGGGAGACCCAGTACTTC. The complete variable domain, with remaining parts taken from reference TRBV29-1 and TRBJ2-5, reads SAVISQKPSRDICQRGTSLTIQCQVDSQVTMMFWYRQQPGQSLTLIATANQGSEATYESGFVIDKFPISRPNLTFSTLTVSNMSPEDSSIYLCSVEGQLGETQYFGPGTRLLVL.

J is TRBJ2-3 and V is TRBV9; 7 nucleotides match TRBD1. Per the germline V gene, CDR1 is SGDLS and CDR2 is YYNGEE. The CDR3 has 17 residues. With 4 bases clipped from V and 4 bases from J, the junction kept 15 bases outside the gene matches. CDR3 loop: CASSPRSTGFKPDTQYF. The DNA for the CDR3 is TGTGCCAGCAGCCCCCGATCGACAGGGTTCAAGCCAGATACGCAGTATTTT.

This sequence joins TRBV5-4 and TRBJ1-1, with unresolved D. This CDR3 is 15 amino acids long. V was cut by 3 bases and J by 7 bases, with 19 bases left in between. CDR1 and CDR2 (germline): SGHNT, YYREEE (reference sequence). Here the CDR3 DNA reads TGTGCCAGCAGCTCGGGGTGGGCTCGCGGTGGTGAAGCTTTCTTT. Translating it yields CASSSGWARGGEAFF.

The chain couples TRBV27 to TRBJ2-2; 16 positions agree with TRBD2. Germline V gene lookup returns CDR1 MNHEY and CDR2 SMNVEV (reference sequence). V lost 4 bases to trimming and J lost 7 bases; unmatched junction nucleotides: 6. CDR3 length: 17 amino acids. CDR3 sequence (DNA): TGTGCCAGCAGTTCCGGGACTAGCGGGAGGGCCGGCGGGGAGCTGTTTTTT. Translated, it gives CASSSGTSGRAGGELFF.

The chain joins TRBV7-3 to TRBJ1-3; D unclear. The V end was cut by 4 bases, the J end by 0 bases, with 7 bases between. CDR3 length: 14 amino acids. CDR1 is SGHTA, CDR2 FQGTGA, per germline. The CDR3 bases are TGTGCCAGCAGCTATGGAGGCTCTGGAAACACCATATATTTT. Translating gives CASSYGGSGNTIYF. The full variable domain, its missing parts supplied by reference TRBV7-3 and TRBJ1-3, is GAGVSQTPSNKVTEKGKYVELRCDPISGHTALYWYRQSLGQGPEFLIYFQGTGAADDSGLPNDRFFAVRPEGSVSTLKIQRTERGDSAVYLCASSYGGSGNTIYFGEGSWLTVV.

In the case of this clone: The same CDR3 also results from other DNA sequences found in this sample. This chain uses TRBV5-4 with TRBJ2-1; 10 bases are a match to TRBD2. Losses at the gene ends were 0 bases for V and 0 bases for J; bases not matched to a gene: 0. The CDR3 extends over 16 amino acids. Looked up from germline, CDR1 is SGHNT and CDR2 is YYREEE (reference sequence). In DNA form, the CDR3 reads TGTGCCAGCAGCTTGGCTAGCGGGAGCTCCTACAATGAGCAGTTCTTC. Translated: CASSLASGSSYNEQFF.

The V gene is TRBV27, the J gene TRBJ2-6, with D unclear. CDR3 length: 16 amino acids. Between the trimmed V and J ends, which lost 6 bases and 0 bases, there was a span of 12 bases. CDR1 is MNHEY, CDR2 SMNVEV, per germline (reference sequence). The CDR3 protein is CASSRLSVSGANVLTF. Written as DNA, the CDR3 is TGTGCCAGCAGCCGGCTCTCAGTCTCTGGGGCCAACGTCCTGACTTTC.

The genes are TRBV21-1 and TRBJ1-3. TRBV21-1 is a recognized pseudogene. The CDR3 loop spans 17 amino acids. The CDR3 sequence: CASSKDGEGAAGNTIYF. CDR3 DNA sequence: TGTGCCAGCAGCAAAGATGGGGAGGGGGCAGCTGGAAACACCATATATTTT.

The chain uses TRBV5-4 and TRBJ2-7; D remains unclear. V lost 2 bases and J 5 bases, leaving 14 bases between the germline ends. Germline V gene data show CDR1 as SGHNT and CDR2 as YYREEE (reference sequence). The CDR3 covers 14 residues. The CDR3 reads CASSLQTRSNEQYF. The CDR3 region has the DNA TGTGCCAGCAGCTTACAGACTCGCTCGAACGAGCAGTACTTC.

The V and J genes are TRBV5-4 and TRBJ2-1; 8 positions agree with TRBD2. Trimming removed 4 bases from V and 0 bases from J; junction bases left unmatched: 6. Looked up from germline, CDR1 is SGHNT and CDR2 is YYREEE (reference sequence). CDR3 size: 16 residues. CDR3 in DNA: TGTGCCAGCAGCCCTGGGGCGGGGGGCTCCTACAATGAGCAGTTCTTC. Translating gives CASSPGAGGSYNEQFF.

Regarding this clone: Other DNA sequences in the same sample also yield this CDR3. The chain is built from TRBV27 and TRBJ2-1; D is unresolved. The CDR3 extends over 15 amino acids. Germline CDR1 MNHEY, CDR2 SMNVEV (reference sequence). Deletions cut 2 bases from V and 0 bases from J, with 8 bases between. The CDR3 DNA follows: TGTGCCAGCAGTTTAGTAGGTAGCTCCTACAATGAGCAGTTCTTC. Translating gives CASSLVGSSYNEQFF.

The chain's CDR3 is CASSLGAELEQFF. DNA for the CDR3: TGTGCCAGCAGTTTAGGGGCAGAACTTGAGCAGTTCTTC. The chain uses TRBV27 and TRBJ2-1; weak D call: TRBD1 (5 bases). There are 13 residues in the CDR3. Looked up from germline, CDR1 is MNHEY and CDR2 is SMNVEV (reference sequence). V lost 2 bases and J lost 9, with 11 bases in between.

This clone was seen only once. Other DNA variants within this sample encode the same CDR3. The chain links TRBV18 to TRBJ1-5; the D gene is possibly TRBD1 (5 bases). V was trimmed by 3 bases and J by 5 bases, leaving 8 bases between them. Germline V gives CDR1 KGHSH, CDR2 LQKENI. The CDR3 spans 13 residues. CDR3 bases: TGTGCCAGCTCACCCCAGGGTGATCAGCCCCAGCATTTT. It codes for CASSPQGDQPQHF.

The V gene is TRBV15, the J gene TRBJ1-5; TRBD1 matches 9 bases. Germline trimming cut 1 base from V and 6 bases from J; bases unmatched to any gene: 4. Germline V lookup: CDR1 LNHNV, CDR2 YYDKDF (reference sequence). The CDR3 consists of 15 residues. CDR3 coding DNA: TGTGCCACCAGCAGAGTGACAGGGGGGATTCAGCCCCAGCATTTT. Amino acid sequence: CATSRVTGGIQPQHF.

On this clone itself: The sample holds other DNA sequences that translate to the same CDR3. The genes are TRBV18 and TRBJ1-1, with a possible D match to TRBD1 (6 bases). Germline V gives CDR1 KGHSH, CDR2 LQKENI. CDR3 length: 14 amino acids. The V end was cut by 2 bases, the J end by 1 base, with 8 bases between. CDR3 DNA sequence: TGTGCCAGCTCACCAAAGGGGGGGAACACTGAAGCTTTCTTT. The encoded protein is CASSPKGGNTEAFF.

This clone was recorded only once. V gene TRBV4-1 combines with J gene TRBJ2-3; 14 bases match TRBD2. The CDR3 length is 19 residues. CDR1 is MGHRA and CDR2 is YSYEKL in the germline V gene. The junction had 9 bases not matched to a gene; V was cut back by 0 bases and J by 4 bases. Here the CDR3 reads CASSQENTGTSGRADTQYF. CDR3 coding DNA: TGCGCCAGCAGCCAAGAGAATACCGGGACTAGCGGGAGAGCAGATACGCAGTATTTT.

The rearrangement uses TRBV7-2 and TRBJ1-5; tentative D call: TRBD1 (5 bases). This CDR3 has 14 residues. V was shortened by 4 bases and J by 6 bases, with 13 bases between the two germline ends. Germline V CDR1 and CDR2: SGHTA, FQGNSA. CDR3 DNA sequence: TGTGCCAGCAGCTCAGGGATCTCCCCTCAGCCCCAGCATTTT. Its translation is CASSSGISPQPQHF. The variable domain in full, with the rest retrieved from reference TRBV7-2 and TRBJ1-5, is GAGVSQSPSNKVTEKGKDVELRCDPISGHTALYWYRQSLGQGLEFLIYFQGNSAPDKSGLPSDRFSAERTGGSVSTLTIQRTQQEDSAVYLCASSSGISPQPQHFGDGTRLSIL.

The rearrangement links TRBV27 to TRBJ2-1; D may be TRBD2 (6 bases). The V end lost 6 bases, the J end lost 9 bases, and 9 bases lay between the germline ends. Germline loops: CDR1 MNHEY, CDR2 SMNVEV (reference sequence). This CDR3 contains 11 residues. For the CDR3, the DNA is TGTGCCAGCAGACGGGGGATTGAGCAGTTCTTC. Translated: CASRRGIEQFF.

V is TRBV2 and J is TRBJ1-5; 9 bases are a match to TRBD1. V shed 3 bases, J shed 4 bases, and the junction held 4 bases outside the gene matches. The CDR3 covers 15 residues. Germline loops: CDR1 SNHLY, CDR2 FYNNEI. The CDR3 nucleotides read TGTGCCAGCAGTGAGGGGACAGGGATGAATCAGCCCCAGCATTTT. As protein: CASSEGTGMNQPQHF.

The chain is built from TRBV7-9 and TRBJ1-1; no firm D call. The ends were cut back, 8 bases at V and 1 base at J, with 8 bases in the middle. The CDR3 length is 12 residues. Germline CDR1 reads SEHNR; CDR2 reads FQNEAQ (reference sequence). CDR3 amino acids: CASLGKNTEAFF. In DNA form, the CDR3 reads TGTGCCAGCCTCGGGAAGAACACTGAAGCTTTCTTT.

The chain employs TRBV5-1 and TRBJ2-2; the match to TRBD1 covers 8 bases. The CDR3 runs to 16 residues. Trimming removed 6 bases from V and 7 bases from J; junction bases left unmatched: 14. Germline V gene lookup returns CDR1 SGHRS and CDR2 YFSETQ. The CDR3 protein is CASTSRTGPSLGELFF. In DNA, the CDR3 is TGCGCCAGCACCTCGCGGACAGGGCCCTCGCTCGGGGAGCTGTTTTTT.

The V and J genes are TRBV7-8 and TRBJ2-2, with 12 bases that match TRBD2. The CDR3 extends over 16 amino acids. CDR1 is SGHVS and CDR2 is FQNEAQ in the germline V gene. With V trimmed by 2 bases and J by 5 bases, 3 bases remained unmatched. CDR3 in amino acids: CASSLRTSGITGELFF. The CDR3 DNA is TGTGCCAGCAGCTTACGGACTAGCGGGATTACCGGGGAGCTGTTTTTT.

The chain carries TRBV6-1 and TRBJ1-1; D gene uncertain. The CDR3 is 13 amino acids. V lost 7 bases and J lost 0, with 9 bases in between. The V gene's germline CDR1 is MNHNS and CDR2 SASEGT. The CDR3 DNA reads TGTGCCAGCACGGTTAGTCTGAACACTGAAGCTTTCTTT. This codes for CASTVSLNTEAFF.

The V call is TRBV11-2, the J call TRBJ1-1, with D uncertain. Trimming left V 3 bases short and J 3 bases short, with 8 bases between. This CDR3 has 13 amino acids. Germline CDR1 reads SGHAT; CDR2 reads FQNNGV. This chain's CDR3 is CASSFSRDTEAFF. The CDR3 DNA reads as TGTGCCAGCAGCTTTTCTAGGGACACTGAAGCTTTCTTT.